These 30 T cell receptor beta chains came from one sample sequenced in a study of T cells after yellow fever vaccination (dated by TCRdb to the late 2010s). The label giving this sample's treatment or condition can be read as: live attenuated yellow fever vaccine strain. Library creation used 5' RACE. This sample was sequenced with an Illumina NovaSeq 6000. TCRdb reprocessing: public reads trimmed at Q25 with fastp, clones called with MiXCR, in-frame beta chains kept. CDR3 protein sequences are deduplicated, and each keeps its most common genes and DNA. A total of 250,000 to 350,000 distinct CDR3 sequences appear in this sample, 7.5% to 9.5% of them only once. The ten biggest clones cover over 3% of the sample. This sample comprised CD4+ T cells sorted from PBMCs, obtained 5 days after the yellow fever booster vaccination. The receptors come from a man younger than 35 who received the YFV17D yellow fever vaccine.

The table lists this clonotype with many counts. The V gene is TRBV27, the J gene TRBJ2-2; D might be TRBD1 (5 bases). Between the trimmed V and J ends, which lost 3 bases and 6 bases, there was a span of 14 bases. This CDR3 is 15 amino acids long. Germline V gives CDR1 MNHEY, CDR2 SMNVEV (reference sequence). The CDR3 is CASSLRQGRSGELFF. DNA of the CDR3: TGTGCCAGCAGTTTGCGGCAGGGCCGTTCCGGGGAGCTGTTTTTT.

This clonotype was observed at least ten times. The V call is TRBV4-3, the J call TRBJ2-3; the D is unclear. The ends were cut back, 0 bases at V and 2 bases at J, with 6 bases in the middle. Looked up from germline, CDR1 is LGHNA and CDR2 is YSLEER. CDR3 length equals 14 residues. The CDR3 bases are TGCGCCAGCAGCCAAGATCTGCTCACAGATACGCAGTATTTT. It is translated as CASSQDLLTDTQYF.

This clonotype was observed a handful of times. The rearrangement links TRBV10-3 to TRBJ2-2, with TRBD2 as a possible D gene (5 bases). CDR3 length equals 14 residues. Per germline, CDR1 ENHRY and CDR2 SYGVKD. The V and J ends lost 6 bases and 0 bases respectively, with 8 bases between them. CDR3 nucleotides: TGTGCCATCAGGAGGGCAGCGAACACCGGGGAGCTGTTTTTT. This sequence encodes CAIRRAANTGELFF.

This clonotype was counted many times. The chain combines TRBV4-1 with TRBJ1-5; D gene ambiguous. The CDR3 is 14 residues long. Germline assignment: CDR1 MGHRA and CDR2 YSYEKL. Trimming pared 5 bases from V and 1 base from J, leaving 9 bases between. The CDR3: CASSGPASNQPQHF. DNA of the CDR3: TGCGCCAGCAGCGGCCCAGCGAGCAATCAGCCCCAGCATTTT.

The V gene is TRBV11-3, the J gene TRBJ1-1, with no clear D. The CDR3 runs to 15 residues. Deletions cut 1 base from V and 1 base from J, with 10 bases between. CDR1 and CDR2 (germline): SGHNT, YENEEA. This chain's CDR3 is CASSLGGSENTEAFF. In nucleotides, the CDR3 is TGTGCCAGCAGCTTAGGTGGGTCGGAGAACACTGAAGCTTTCTTT.

This clonotype showed up just a few times. CDR3 region: CASSPEQGIYNEQFF. CDR3 bases: TGTGCCAGCAGCCCGGAACAGGGAATTTACAATGAGCAGTTCTTC. The chain links TRBV3-1 to TRBJ2-1, with D maybe TRBD1 (6 bases). The CDR3 spans 15 residues. The V end lost 4 bases, the J end lost 4 bases, and 14 bases lay between the germline ends. From germline, CDR1 is LGHDT and CDR2 YNNKEL (reference sequence).

V usage is TRBV27 and J usage is TRBJ1-6, with TRBD1 identical over 10 bases. The V gene's germline CDR1 is MNHEY and CDR2 SMNVEV (reference sequence). V lost 2 bases to trimming and J lost 6 bases; unmatched junction nucleotides: 7. The CDR3 extends over 17 amino acids. For the CDR3, the DNA is TGTGCCAGCAGTTTACCGATCCGGACAGGGGGTAATTCACCCCTCCACTTT. Its translation: CASSLPIRTGGNSPLHF.

This clonotype showed up many times. V usage is TRBV10-3 and J usage is TRBJ1-3; the D gene is possibly TRBD1 (5 bases). The CDR3 runs to 13 residues. V was shortened by 6 bases and J by 0 bases, with 6 bases between the two germline ends. Germline loops: CDR1 ENHRY, CDR2 SYGVKD. CDR3 DNA: TGTGCCATCAGCGGGACCTCTGGAAACACCATATATTTT. Translated: CAISGTSGNTIYF.

This clonotype was observed at least ten times. The chain combines TRBV20-1 with TRBJ2-5, with 7 bases identical to TRBD2. The V and J ends lost 6 bases and 2 bases, in that order; junction bases with no gene match: 9. The CDR3 sequence is 14 residues long. CDR1 DFQATT and CDR2 SNEGSKA come from the germline V gene (reference sequence). CDR3 coding DNA: TGCAGTGCGGACCCCGGGGAGGGGCAAGAGACCCAGTACTTC. Amino acid sequence: CSADPGEGQETQYF.

This clonotype was seen a handful of times. The chain couples TRBV7-3 to TRBJ2-7; D possibly corresponds to TRBD2 (7 bases). Germline CDR1 and CDR2: SGHTA and FQGTGA. The CDR3 contains 16 residues. V lost 4 bases to trimming and J lost 4 bases, with 20 bases between them. The CDR3 region is CASSSRGGAGLYEQYF. The CDR3 coding sequence is TGTGCCAGCAGCTCCCGAGGGGGAGCGGGGTTGTACGAGCAGTACTTC. Supplemented by reference TRBV7-3 and TRBJ2-7, the full variable domain reads GAGVSQTPSNKVTEKGKYVELRCDPISGHTALYWYRQSLGQGPEFLIYFQGTGAADDSGLPNDRFFAVRPEGSVSTLKIQRTERGDSAVYLCASSSRGGAGLYEQYFGPGTRLTVT.

This clonotype has a handful of counts. This sequence joins TRBV30 and TRBJ2-3; D uncertain. The germline V and J ends were trimmed by 1 base and 4 bases, with 12 bases remaining between them. CDR3 size: 14 residues. The germline gives CDR1 GTSNPN, CDR2 SVGIG (reference sequence). CDR3 amino acids: CAWSEGQFADTQYF. Written as DNA, the CDR3 is TGTGCCTGGAGTGAGGGCCAGTTCGCAGATACGCAGTATTTT.

The J gene is TRBJ1-5, the V gene TRBV20-1; D is unclear. Germline lookup yields CDR1 DFQATT and CDR2 SNEGSKA (reference sequence). Trimming removed 3 bases from V and 2 bases from J, with 14 bases in between. The CDR3 extends over 15 amino acids. The CDR3 DNA follows: TGCAGTGCTAGCCATACCGGGCCTTGCAATCAGCCCCAGCATTTT. Protein sequence: CSASHTGPCNQPQHF.

In this sample, this clonotype turned up many times. The V call is TRBV5-6, the J call TRBJ2-7; D not resolved. The V and J ends lost 0 bases and 3 bases respectively, with 10 bases between them. This CDR3 comprises 14 residues. Per germline, CDR1 SGHDT and CDR2 YYEEEE. CDR3 protein: CASSLAPHDYEQYF. In DNA, the CDR3 is TGTGCCAGCAGCTTGGCTCCCCATGACTACGAGCAGTACTTC. Full variable domain (missing parts from reference TRBV5-6 and TRBJ2-7): DAGVTQSPTHLIKTRGQQVTLRCSPKSGHDTVSWYQQALGQGPQFIFQYYEEEERQRGNFPDRFSGHQFPNYSSELNVNALLLGDSALYLCASSLAPHDYEQYFGPGTRLTVT.

This clonotype has at least ten counts. This sequence joins TRBV15 and TRBJ2-7; D uncertain. V was clipped by 4 bases and J by 3 bases, with 16 bases between them. The V gene's germline CDR1 is LNHNV and CDR2 YYDKDF (reference sequence). The CDR3 is 15 amino acids. This CDR3 is CATSTIADGRYEQYV. Written as DNA, the CDR3 is TGTGCCACCAGCACGATCGCGGACGGGCGCTACGAGCAGTACGTC.

Many counts were recorded for this clonotype. V and J are TRBV4-3 and TRBJ2-5, with a tentative D call TRBD2 (5 bases). Deletions cut 1 base from V and 5 bases from J, with 8 bases between. Germline V CDR1 and CDR2: LGHNA, YSLEER. The CDR3 contains 13 residues. CDR3 DNA sequence: TGCGCCAGCAGCCAAGCAAGGGAGGAGACCCAGTACTTC. It yields the protein CASSQAREETQYF.

The table lists this clonotype with many counts. CDR3 bases: TGTGCCAGCAGGGCCACAGGAAACAATGAGCAGTTCTTC. As protein: CASRATGNNEQFF. V and J are TRBV6-5 and TRBJ2-1, with a possible D match to TRBD1 (5 bases). Trimming removed 6 bases at V and 5 bases at J, with 11 bases between. This CDR3 has 13 amino acids. Germline V gene lookup returns CDR1 MNHEY and CDR2 SVGAGI.

This clonotype has a handful of counts. The DNA for the CDR3 is TGCGCCAGCCGGGGGCGGGTAGGGAACACCGGGGAGCTGTTTTTT. Translation gives CASRGRVGNTGELFF. The rearrangement links TRBV4-1 to TRBJ2-2; tentatively, D is TRBD1 or TRBD2 (6 bases each). V was clipped by 8 bases and J by 1 base, with 14 bases between them. Germline V gives CDR1 MGHRA, CDR2 YSYEKL. This CDR3 contains 15 residues.

This chain connects TRBV2 to TRBJ2-2, with 12 bases identical to TRBD1. This CDR3 has 14 residues. V shed 9 bases and J 8 bases; nucleotides not matched to a gene: 7. Germline V gene sequence: CDR1 SNHLY, CDR2 FYNNEI. The CDR3 DNA follows: TGTGCCAGAGGGACAGGGGGCTTCATTGGGGAGCTGTTTTTT. Its protein is CARGTGGFIGELFF.

This chain connects TRBV2 to TRBJ2-5, with a weak D call TRBD1 (5 bases). The CDR3 extends over 12 amino acids. V was pared by 6 bases and J by 2 bases, with 7 bases between. The germline V gene encodes CDR1 SNHLY and CDR2 FYNNEI. CDR3 in DNA: TGTGCCAGCAGGACAGTTCAAGAGACCCAGTACTTC. Amino acid sequence: CASRTVQETQYF.

This clonotype was seen many times. The chain carries TRBV12-3 or TRBV12-4 and TRBJ1-4, with D perhaps TRBD1 (6 bases). The V end lost 8 bases, the J end lost 8 bases, and 15 bases lay between the germline ends. The length of the CDR3 is 13 residues. CDR3 residues: CASGGQRSEKLFF. CDR3 sequence (DNA): TGTGCCAGCGGCGGACAGCGGAGCGAAAAACTGTTTTTT.

The chain recombines TRBV20-1 with TRBJ2-7, with TRBD1 as a possible D gene (6 bases). The CDR3 contains 15 residues. Germline lookup yields CDR1 DFQATT and CDR2 SNEGSKA (reference sequence). Trimming cost V 2 bases and J 0 bases, with 14 bases left between them. The CDR3 here is CSARPPGTPSYEQYV. The CDR3 DNA is TGCAGTGCTAGACCCCCCGGGACACCCTCCTACGAGCAGTACGTC.

The J gene is TRBJ2-1, the V gene TRBV7-8, with D possibly called TRBD1 or TRBD2 (6 bases each). Germline CDR1 and CDR2: SGHVS and FQNEAQ. V lost 5 bases and J lost 7, with 15 bases in between. This CDR3 is built from 14 residues. CDR3 coding DNA: TGTGCCAGCAGCCCGGGACTGGGGGCGAATGAGCAGTTCTTC. This encodes CASSPGLGANEQFF.

This sequence joins TRBV6-2 or TRBV6-3 and TRBJ2-7; the D call may be TRBD1 or TRBD2 (7 bases each). V was clipped by 6 bases and J by 7 bases, with 25 bases between them. CDR3 length equals 16 residues. Germline lookup yields CDR1 MNHEY and CDR2 SVGEGT. CDR3 sequence: CASSPRGASGTEEQYF. The CDR3 nucleotides read TGTGCCAGCAGCCCCCGGGGGGCATCCGGGACAGAAGAGCAGTACTTC.

The chain carries TRBV20-1 and TRBJ2-7, with D hard to call. Germline assignment: CDR1 DFQATT and CDR2 SNEGSKA (reference sequence). The CDR3 covers 11 residues. Trimming stripped 3 bases from V and 4 bases from J, with 7 bases between. The CDR3 DNA reads TGCAGTGCTAGTACAGTTTACGAGCAGTACTTC. Its protein product is CSASTVYEQYF.

This rearrangement joins TRBV5-1 to TRBJ1-1, with unresolved D. V was cut by 1 base and J by 8 bases, with 9 bases left in between. Germline V gene sequence: CDR1 SGHRS, CDR2 YFSETQ. The CDR3 runs to 12 residues. The DNA of the CDR3 is TGCGCCAGCAGCTTGCCCGGGCGGGAAGCTTTCTTT. The encoded protein is CASSLPGREAFF. Based on the CDR3 plus reference TRBV5-1 and TRBJ1-1, the full variable domain is KAGVTQTPRYLIKTRGQQVTLSCSPISGHRSVSWYQQTPGQGLQFLFEYFSETQRNKGNFPGRFSGRQFSNSRSEMNVSTLELGDSALYLCASSLPGREAFFGQGTRLTVV.

This clonotype was seen many times. The V gene is TRBV6-6, the J gene TRBJ2-7; D is tentatively TRBD1 or TRBD2 (5 bases each). CDR1 and CDR2 (germline): MNHNY, SVGAGI (reference sequence). CDR3 length equals 14 residues. V gave up 4 bases and J gave up 3 bases, with 13 bases separating them. CDR3 DNA sequence: TGTGCCAGCAGTTCCTCGGGACGGAGCTACGAGCAGTACTTC. Protein product: CASSSSGRSYEQYF.

This clonotype was detected many times. The chain links TRBV5-1 to TRBJ2-5; maybe TRBD2 (5 bases). Trimming left V 0 bases short and J 3 bases short, with 6 bases between. There are 13 residues in the CDR3. Germline CDR1 reads SGHRS; CDR2 reads YFSETQ. CDR3 in amino acids: CASSLEAEETQYF. The CDR3 nucleotides are TGCGCCAGCAGCTTGGAAGCGGAAGAGACCCAGTACTTC. The entire variable domain, with the rest obtained from reference TRBV5-1 and TRBJ2-5, is as follows: KAGVTQTPRYLIKTRGQQVTLSCSPISGHRSVSWYQQTPGQGLQFLFEYFSETQRNKGNFPGRFSGRQFSNSRSEMNVSTLELGDSALYLCASSLEAEETQYFGPGTRLLVL.

V and J are TRBV7-2 and TRBJ2-3; 7 bases align to TRBD2. The CDR3 length is 15 residues. V lost 4 bases to trimming and J lost 0 bases; unmatched junction nucleotides: 4. Germline CDR1 is SGHTA and CDR2 is FQGNSA. CDR3 residues: CASSSLGGSTDTQYF. The CDR3 nucleotides read TGTGCCAGCAGCTCCCTGGGGGGGAGCACAGATACGCAGTATTTT.

This clonotype turned up a few times. The chain uses TRBV27 and TRBJ2-1, with 8 bases matching TRBD2. Germline CDR1 and CDR2: MNHEY and SMNVEV (reference sequence). V trimming: 7 bases; J trimming: 9 bases; junction bases outside the gene matches: 5. The CDR3 length is 12 residues. DNA of the CDR3: TGTGCCAGCACCCGGGAGGGCGGTGAGCAGTTCTTC. It specifies CASTREGGEQFF.

This clonotype was seen a few times. The chain carries TRBV6-2 or TRBV6-3 and TRBJ1-1; 10 bases are shared with TRBD1. The J segment lost 5 bases and the V segment lost 2 bases, leaving 8 bases of the junction unmatched. Germline CDR1 and CDR2: MNHEY and SVGEGT. CDR3 length: 16 amino acids. The CDR3 nucleotides are TGTGCCAGCAGTTACGGGGACAGGGGACGAGGGACTGAAGCTTTCTTT. Amino acid sequence: CASSYGDRGRGTEAFF.